One sample yielded the 14 T cell receptor beta chains listed below, sequenced in a study of molecular identifiers for immune sequencing clone quantification. TCRdb reanalysed the PCR reads using MiXCR and keeps one entry per CDR3 protein. This table has about 500,000 distinct CDR3 sequences, 20% to 25% appearing once. Sequences were obtained from naive CD8+ T cells from blood, with Jurkat cell RNA spiked in. The sample's subset: FACS-sorted CD8+CD4-CCR7+CD45RA+ naive T cells. These receptor sequences come from a human donor in good health. Some libraries in this study had Jurkat cell RNA spiked in.

This clonotype was counted at least ten times. The chain joins TRBV6-6 to TRBJ2-3, with 9 nucleotides matching TRBD2. This CDR3 contains 16 residues. Germline CDR1 and CDR2: MNHNY and SVGAGI (reference sequence). The junction had 5 bases not matched to a gene; V was cut back by 2 bases and J by 2 bases. The CDR3 coding sequence is TGTGCCAGCAGTTACCAAGCGGGGGGCACCACAGATACGCAGTATTTT. Its protein product is CASSYQAGGTTDTQYF.

This clonotype was found many times. The gene calls are TRBV6-5 and TRBJ2-7, with 12 bases aligning to TRBD1. V shed 2 bases and J 7 bases; nucleotides not matched to a gene: 3. The CDR3 is 14 residues long. The V gene's germline CDR1 is MNHEY and CDR2 SVGAGI. The CDR3 DNA follows: TGTGCCAGCAGTTACGGGACAGGGGGCTATGAGCAGTACTTC. It yields the protein CASSYGTGGYEQYF.

This clonotype was seen only a few times. V gene TRBV14 combines with J gene TRBJ1-3; D unresolved. The CDR3 totals 17 residues. Germline-derived CDR1 and CDR2 are SGHDN and FVKESK. Between the trimmed V and J ends, which lost 0 bases and 2 bases, there was a span of 14 bases. DNA of the CDR3: TGTGCCAGCAGCCAAGATCTGGGCAGACCGACTGGAAACACCATATATTTT. It codes for CASSQDLGRPTGNTIYF. Supplemented by reference TRBV14 and TRBJ1-3, the full variable domain reads EAGVTQFPSHSVIEKGQTVTLRCDPISGHDNLYWYRRVMGKEIKFLLHFVKESKQDESGMPNNRFLAERTGGTYSTLKVQPAELEDSGVYFCASSQDLGRPTGNTIYFGEGSWLTVV.

The rearrangement links TRBV3-1 to TRBJ2-5, with a tentative D call TRBD2 (6 bases). This CDR3 contains 15 residues. Trimming left V 1 base short and J 5 bases short, with 14 bases between. In germline, CDR1 is LGHDT, CDR2 YNNKEL (reference sequence). CDR3 sequence reads: CASSQGGGLGETQYF. The CDR3 DNA reads TGTGCCAGCAGCCAAGGTGGAGGGCTCGGGGAGACCCAGTACTTC.

This clonotype was picked up many times. The V and J genes are TRBV20-1 and TRBJ2-5; 7 bases match TRBD2. This CDR3 region has 17 residues. Trimming at V came to 2 bases and at J to 5 bases, leaving 17 bases not matched to a gene. Germline V gene sequence: CDR1 DFQATT, CDR2 SNEGSKA (reference sequence). CDR3 DNA sequence: TGCAGTGCTAGAATTACGGGGCGGGAGATACCCTCGGAGACCCAGTACTTC. It is translated as CSARITGREIPSETQYF.

This clonotype was seen a handful of times. The rearrangement links TRBV28 to TRBJ2-5; 9 nucleotides agree with TRBD1. Germline CDR1 is MDHEN and CDR2 is SYDVKM. The CDR3 runs 18 residues. V lost 2 bases to trimming and J lost 9 bases; unmatched junction nucleotides: 19. The CDR3, as DNA: TGTGCCAGCAGTTTACCGTCGACAGGGGGGACTTTTTGGGCGGCCCAGTACTTC. Translating it yields CASSLPSTGGTFWAAQYF.

The chain employs TRBV19 and TRBJ2-1; 14 nucleotides agree with TRBD2. V trimming: 5 bases; J trimming: 9 bases; junction bases outside the gene matches: 12. The CDR3 runs to 17 residues. The germline gives CDR1 LNHDA, CDR2 SQIVND (reference sequence). As DNA, the CDR3 is TGTGCCAGTAGTTCCGGGACTAGCGGGGGAGGGAGTGGTGAGCAGTTCTTC. Translation gives CASSSGTSGGGSGEQFF.

This clonotype has ten or more counts. J is TRBJ2-7 and V is TRBV29-1; 9 nucleotides agree with TRBD1. The junction had 6 bases not matched to a gene; V was cut back by 2 bases and J by 4 bases. This CDR3 spans 14 amino acids. The germline gives CDR1 SQVTM, CDR2 ANQGSEA. This CDR3 reads CSVEHGQGPYEQYF. The CDR3, as DNA: TGCAGCGTTGAACACGGACAGGGGCCTTACGAGCAGTACTTC.

This sequence joins TRBV5-6 and TRBJ2-5; D ambiguous. CDR3 length equals 14 residues. From germline, CDR1 is SGHDT and CDR2 YYEEEE. The ends were cut back, 2 bases at V and 4 bases at J, with 12 bases in the middle. The chain's CDR3 is CASSFLHARETQYF. The DNA of the CDR3 is TGTGCCAGCAGCTTTCTTCACGCACGAGAGACCCAGTACTTC.

This clonotype was detected a few times. The J gene is TRBJ2-1, the V gene TRBV10-3; no firm D call. The V gene's germline CDR1 is ENHRY and CDR2 SYGVKD. The CDR3 is 15 amino acids. Deletions cut 2 bases from V and 3 bases from J, with 11 bases between. Written as DNA, the CDR3 is TGTGCCATCAGTGAGGATAACAGCCGCTACAATGAGCAGTTCTTC. It yields the protein CAISEDNSRYNEQFF.

J is TRBJ1-4 and V is TRBV27, with TRBD1 identical over 7 bases. The CDR3 has 15 residues. The junction had 11 bases not matched to a gene; V was cut back by 5 bases and J by 8 bases. Germline CDR1 is MNHEY and CDR2 is SMNVEV (reference sequence). The CDR3 nucleotides are TGTGCCAGCAGTACACAGGGGACCTGGGGCGAAAAACTGTTTTTT. It yields the protein CASSTQGTWGEKLFF.

This rearrangement joins TRBV7-2 to TRBJ1-4; TRBD1 matches at 7 bases. The CDR3 runs 18 residues. The germline CDR1 and CDR2 sequences are SGHTA and FQGNSA. The J segment lost 11 bases and the V segment lost 1 base, leaving 19 bases of the junction unmatched. CDR3 region: CASSLGRGPEVVIEKLFF. The CDR3 DNA follows: TGTGCCAGCAGCTTAGGAAGGGGGCCGGAGGTGGTGATTGAGAAACTGTTTTTT.

This clonotype has a handful of counts. A read error may produce the germline difference seen at one junction end. The chain is built from TRBV7-7 and TRBJ2-5; D not resolved. This CDR3 spans 13 amino acids. The germline V gene encodes CDR1 SSHAT and CDR2 FNYEAQ (reference sequence). The CDR3 DNA is TGTGCTAGCAGCCAGGACGGCCCAGAGACCCAGTACTTC. Translating gives CASSQDGPETQYF.

This clonotype showed up just a few times. The V call is TRBV7-9, the J call TRBJ1-2; no reliable D call. This CDR3 has 14 residues. Trimming left V 1 base short and J 4 bases short, with 10 bases between. Germline values: CDR1 SEHNR, CDR2 FQNEAQ (reference sequence). DNA for the CDR3: TGTGCCAGCAGCTTAGACACAGATGTCTATGGCTACACCTTC. Protein: CASSLDTDVYGYTF.